This TCR beta chain was found in a study of T cells expressing NK-cell markers. Study in general: According to the study, TCR beta repertoires originated from sorted CD3+CD56+NKG2C+, CD3+CD56+NKG2C- and CD3+CD56-NKG2C+ T cells.

Details on this clonotype: What it binds is unknown.

TCRdb re-called the 5' RACE reads; every CDR3 protein appears as one record, without DNA. This listing includes 400,000 to 450,000 distinct CDR3 sequences. Germline lookup yields CDR1 SGHAT and CDR2 FQNNGV. The CDR3 runs to 15 residues. Findings and limits, study-wide: Specificity for HCMV among expanded NKG2C+ T cell clones was not established. One observes that, in several donors, these clonotypes were also the leading ones within the CD3+CD56-NKG2C+ fraction. About 6 donors had dominant NKG2C+ clonotypes that comprised roughly 1.0-7.5% of their CD8+ T cells.

The chain employs TRBV11-2 and TRBJ1-2. The sample comprised blood T cells: a sorted CD56 or NKG2C T cell subset, CD4+ or CD8+ T cells, or bulk PBMC T cells (not recorded which). This receptor was identified in a woman aged 18 to 69 in good health. CDR3 amino acids: CASSLAGVGIYGYTF.